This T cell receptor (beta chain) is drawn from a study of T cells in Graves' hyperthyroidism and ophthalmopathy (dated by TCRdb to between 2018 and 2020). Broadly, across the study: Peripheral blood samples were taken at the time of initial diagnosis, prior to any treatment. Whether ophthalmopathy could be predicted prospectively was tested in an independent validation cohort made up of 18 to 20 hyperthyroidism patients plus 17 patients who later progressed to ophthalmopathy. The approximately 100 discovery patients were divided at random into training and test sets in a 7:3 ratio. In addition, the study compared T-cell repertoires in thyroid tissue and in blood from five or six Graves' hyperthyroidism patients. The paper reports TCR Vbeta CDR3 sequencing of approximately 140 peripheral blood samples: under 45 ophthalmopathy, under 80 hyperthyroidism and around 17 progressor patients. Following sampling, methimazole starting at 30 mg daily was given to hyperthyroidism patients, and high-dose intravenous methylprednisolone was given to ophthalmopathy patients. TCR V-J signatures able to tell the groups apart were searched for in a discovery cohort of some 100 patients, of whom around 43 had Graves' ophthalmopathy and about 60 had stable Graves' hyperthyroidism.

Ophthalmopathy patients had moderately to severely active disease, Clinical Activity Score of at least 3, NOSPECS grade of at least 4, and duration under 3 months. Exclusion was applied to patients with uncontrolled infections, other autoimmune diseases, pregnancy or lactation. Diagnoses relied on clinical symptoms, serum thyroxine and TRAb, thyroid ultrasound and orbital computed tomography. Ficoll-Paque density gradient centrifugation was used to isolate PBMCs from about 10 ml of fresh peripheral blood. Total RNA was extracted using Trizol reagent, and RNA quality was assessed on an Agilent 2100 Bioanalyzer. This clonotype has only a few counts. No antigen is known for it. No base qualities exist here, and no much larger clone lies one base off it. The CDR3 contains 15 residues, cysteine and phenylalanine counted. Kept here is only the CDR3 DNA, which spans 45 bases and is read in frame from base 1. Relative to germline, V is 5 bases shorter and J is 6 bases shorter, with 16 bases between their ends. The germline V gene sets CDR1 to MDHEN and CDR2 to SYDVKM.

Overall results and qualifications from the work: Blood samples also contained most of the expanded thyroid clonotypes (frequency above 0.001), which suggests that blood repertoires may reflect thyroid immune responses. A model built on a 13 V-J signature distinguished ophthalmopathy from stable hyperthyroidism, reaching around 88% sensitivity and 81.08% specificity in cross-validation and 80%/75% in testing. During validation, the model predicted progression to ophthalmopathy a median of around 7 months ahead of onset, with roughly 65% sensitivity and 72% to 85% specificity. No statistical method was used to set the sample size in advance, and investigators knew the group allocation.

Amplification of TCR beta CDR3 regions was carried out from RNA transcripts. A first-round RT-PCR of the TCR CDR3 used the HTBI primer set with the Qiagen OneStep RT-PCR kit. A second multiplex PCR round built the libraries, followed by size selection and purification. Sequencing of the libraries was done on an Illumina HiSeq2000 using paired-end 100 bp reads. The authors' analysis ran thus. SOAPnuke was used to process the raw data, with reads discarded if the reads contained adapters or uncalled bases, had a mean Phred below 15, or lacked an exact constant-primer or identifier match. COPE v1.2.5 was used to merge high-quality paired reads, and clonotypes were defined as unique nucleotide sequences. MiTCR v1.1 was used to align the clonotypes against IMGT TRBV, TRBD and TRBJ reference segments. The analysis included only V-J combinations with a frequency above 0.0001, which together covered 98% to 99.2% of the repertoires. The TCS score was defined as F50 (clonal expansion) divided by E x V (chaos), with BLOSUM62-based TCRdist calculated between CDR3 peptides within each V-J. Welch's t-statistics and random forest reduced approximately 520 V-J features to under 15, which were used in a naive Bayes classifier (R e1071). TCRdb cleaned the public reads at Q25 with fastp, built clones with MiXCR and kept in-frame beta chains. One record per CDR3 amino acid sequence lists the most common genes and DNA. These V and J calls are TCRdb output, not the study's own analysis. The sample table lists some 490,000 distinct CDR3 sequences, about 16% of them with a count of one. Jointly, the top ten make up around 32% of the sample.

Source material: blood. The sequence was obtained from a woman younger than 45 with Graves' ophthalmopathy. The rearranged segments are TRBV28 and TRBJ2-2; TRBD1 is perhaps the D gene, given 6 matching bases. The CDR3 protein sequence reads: CASSRHRDQAGELFF. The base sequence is TGTGCCAGCAGTAGACACAGGGACCAAGCCGGGGAGCTGTTTTTT.